This T cell receptor beta chain was found in a study of human T cells and chemical hapten exposure. Across the whole study: Diphenylcyclopropenone doses were given weekly to the scalps of patients across the roughly 24-week study.

The library attached unique molecular identifiers to individual cDNA molecules. In TCRdb, the RACE reads were re-called with MiXCR into one record per CDR3 protein. This table has approximately 75,000 distinct CDR3 sequences, 8.5% appearing once. Regarding time point: patch test 2, 6 weeks after DPC sensitization. Treatment noted: therapeutic diphenylcyclopropenone sensitization with weekly scalp DPC. In every case, blood was obtained before the patch test was applied. This CDR3 spans 13 amino acids. The germline gives CDR1 SGDLS, CDR2 YYNGEE. V was clipped by 7 bases and J by 0 bases, with 8 bases between them.

The rearrangement uses TRBV9 and TRBJ2-1; either TRBD1 or TRBD2 may supply D (5 bases each). The sequence came from a woman in her 50s with alopecia areata. Some clones in this sample may be carry-over from other donors' samples. Sequences were derived from whole blood, sampled in connection with sensitization to the hapten diphenylcyclopropenone (DPC). For the CDR3, the DNA is TGTGCCAGCGCCGGGGCCTCCTACAATGAGCAGTTCTTC. Translation: CASAGASYNEQFF.